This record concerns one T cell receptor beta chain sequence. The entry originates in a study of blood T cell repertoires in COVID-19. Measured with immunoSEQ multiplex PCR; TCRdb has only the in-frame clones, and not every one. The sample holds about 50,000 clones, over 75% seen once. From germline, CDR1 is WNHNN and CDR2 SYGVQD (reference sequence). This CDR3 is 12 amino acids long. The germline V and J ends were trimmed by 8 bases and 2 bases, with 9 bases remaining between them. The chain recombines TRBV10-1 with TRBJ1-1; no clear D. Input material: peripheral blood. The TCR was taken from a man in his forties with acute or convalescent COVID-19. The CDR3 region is CASSGYNTEAFF. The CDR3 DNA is TGCGCCAGCTCCGGGTACAACACTGAAGCTTTCTTT.